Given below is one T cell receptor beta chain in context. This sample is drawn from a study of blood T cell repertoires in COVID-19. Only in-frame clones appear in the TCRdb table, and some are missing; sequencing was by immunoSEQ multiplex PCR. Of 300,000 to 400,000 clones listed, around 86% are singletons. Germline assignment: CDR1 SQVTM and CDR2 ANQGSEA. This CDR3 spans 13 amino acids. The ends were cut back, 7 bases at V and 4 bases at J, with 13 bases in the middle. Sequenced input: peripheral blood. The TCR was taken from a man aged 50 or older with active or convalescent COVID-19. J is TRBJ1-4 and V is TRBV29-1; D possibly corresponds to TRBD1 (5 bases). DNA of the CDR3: TGCAGCGCCGGCGGGGGGGTTAATGAAAAACTGTTTTTT. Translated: CSAGGGVNEKLFF. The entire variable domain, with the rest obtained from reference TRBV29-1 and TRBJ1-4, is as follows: SAVISQKPSRDICQRGTSLTIQCQVDSQVTMMFWYRQQPGQSLTLIATANQGSEATYESGFVIDKFPISRPNLTFSTLTVSNMSPEDSSIYLCSAGGGVNEKLFFGSGTQLSVL.